Listed below are T cell receptor beta chains from one sample, sequenced in a study of T cell changes during pregnancy in multiple sclerosis. TCRdb's table, derived via immunoSEQ multiplex PCR, lists solely in-frame clones and lacks some. The profile covers tens of thousands of clones, with around nine tenths appearing a single time and around 0.78% taken by the ten largest. Sequencing was performed on CD4+ T cells from peripheral blood mononuclear cells, taken in the first trimester of pregnancy. These receptors all come from a female donor in good health, enrolled as a control in a pregnancy study. CDR3s include the opening cysteine and the closing phenylalanine or tryptophan. The D gene is left open where the match is weak. Only some rows state a clone size, as once, few, many or a class for expanded clones.

J gene: TRBJ2-7; V gene: TRBV18; D gene: TRBD1; clone size: -; CDR3 length: 13; CDR3 protein: CASGGQGVGEQYF; CDR3 DNA: TGTGCCAGCGGGGGACAGGGTGTTGGCGAGCAGTACTTC
J gene: TRBJ2-6; V gene: TRBV5-1; D gene: TRBD2; clone size: -; CDR3 length: 16; CDR3 protein: CASSPSGGGGANVLTF; CDR3 DNA: TGCGCCAGCAGCCCCAGCGGGGGTGGTGGGGCCAACGTCCTGACTTTC
J gene: TRBJ2-3; V gene: TRBV30; D gene: TRBD1; clone size: -; CDR3 length: 15; CDR3 protein: CAWTPRGQGGITQYF; CDR3 DNA: TGTGCCTGGACTCCCAGGGGGCAGGGGGGAATTACGCAGTATTTT
J gene: TRBJ2-7; V gene: TRBV12-1; D gene: -; clone size: few; CDR3 length: 16; CDR3 protein: CASSFTCRDRAYEQYF; CDR3 DNA: TGTGCCAGCAGCTTTACTTGCCGGGACAGGGCCTACGAGCAGTACTTC
J gene: TRBJ1-1; V gene: TRBV6-6; D gene: TRBD1; clone size: -; CDR3 length: 15; CDR3 protein: CASSQQTGGSTEAFF; CDR3 DNA: TGTGCCAGCAGCCAACAGACAGGGGGTAGCACTGAAGCTTTCTTT
J gene: TRBJ2-2; V gene: TRBV14; D gene: TRBD2; clone size: -; CDR3 length: 16; CDR3 protein: CASSQDTSGYSGELFF; CDR3 DNA: TGTGCCAGCAGCCAAGATACTAGCGGCTATAGCGGGGAGCTGTTTTTT
J gene: TRBJ1-3; V gene: TRBV6-1; D gene: -; clone size: -; CDR3 length: 15; CDR3 protein: CASSDFGSSGNTIYF; CDR3 DNA: TGTGCCAGCAGTGACTTCGGGAGCTCTGGAAACACCATATATTTT
J gene: TRBJ1-1; V gene: TRBV5-1; D gene: -; clone size: -; CDR3 length: 13; CDR3 protein: CASMTTSNPEAFF; CDR3 DNA: TGCGCCAGCATGACTACCTCGAACCCTGAAGCTTTCTTT
J gene: TRBJ2-2; V gene: TRBV11-1; D gene: -; clone size: -; CDR3 length: 14; CDR3 protein: CASSLRRGSGELFF; CDR3 DNA: TGTGCCAGCAGCTTGAGGCGGGGTTCAGGGGAGCTGTTTTTT
J gene: TRBJ2-7; V gene: TRBV6-6; D gene: -; clone size: -; CDR3 length: 11; CDR3 protein: CASSYRNEQYF; CDR3 DNA: TGTGCCAGCAGTTATAGAAACGAGCAGTACTTC
J gene: TRBJ2-7; V gene: TRBV11-2; D gene: -; clone size: -; CDR3 length: 14; CDR3 protein: CASSSQGGTYEQYF; CDR3 DNA: TGTGCCAGCAGCTCCCAGGGAGGTACCTACGAGCAGTACTTC
J gene: TRBJ2-2; V gene: TRBV4-3; D gene: TRBD1; clone size: -; CDR3 length: 17; CDR3 protein: CASSQDMRQGVPGELFF; CDR3 DNA: TGCGCCAGCAGCCAAGATATGAGACAGGGGGTTCCCGGGGAGCTGTTTTTT
J gene: TRBJ1-6; V gene: TRBV5-4; D gene: TRBD1; clone size: -; CDR3 length: 15; CDR3 protein: CASSSGQGGNSPLHF; CDR3 DNA: TGTGCCAGCAGCAGCGGACAGGGAGGTAATTCACCCCTCCACTTT
J gene: TRBJ2-7; V gene: TRBV7-6; D gene: -; clone size: -; CDR3 length: 14; CDR3 protein: CASSLRGRTYEQYF; CDR3 DNA: TGTGCCAGCAGCCTCCGAGGGAGAACCTACGAGCAGTACTTC
J gene: TRBJ2-2; V gene: TRBV4-3; D gene: TRBD2; clone size: -; CDR3 length: 15; CDR3 protein: CASHRGGAPTGELFF; CDR3 DNA: TGCGCCTCACACCGGGGGGGGGCCCCCACCGGGGAGCTGTTTTTT
J gene: TRBJ1-1; V gene: TRBV11-3; D gene: -; clone size: -; CDR3 length: 13; CDR3 protein: CASSREPNTEAFF; CDR3 DNA: TGTGCCAGCAGCCGAGAACCGAACACTGAAGCTTTCTTT
J gene: TRBJ1-1; V gene: TRBV30; D gene: -; clone size: -; CDR3 length: 13; CDR3 protein: CAWSGRGGTEAFF; CDR3 DNA: TGTGCCTGGAGCGGCAGGGGCGGCACTGAAGCTTTCTTT
J gene: TRBJ2-3; V gene: TRBV5-1; D gene: TRBD1; clone size: -; CDR3 length: 16; CDR3 protein: CASGPPTGQHTDTQYF; CDR3 DNA: TGCGCCAGCGGCCCGCCTACGGGACAGCACACAGATACGCAGTATTTT
J gene: TRBJ2-3; V gene: TRBV7-2; D gene: -; clone size: once; CDR3 length: 16; CDR3 protein: CASSSGGGFSTDTQYF; CDR3 DNA: TGTGCCAGCAGCTCGGGTGGGGGGTTCAGCACAGATACGCAGTATTTT
J gene: TRBJ1-3; V gene: TRBV6-1; D gene: -; clone size: -; CDR3 length: 15; CDR3 protein: CASGGTVSSGNTIYF; CDR3 DNA: TGTGCCAGCGGGGGCACGGTGAGCTCTGGAAACACCATATATTTT
J gene: TRBJ1-2; V gene: TRBV18; D gene: -; clone size: -; CDR3 length: 15; CDR3 protein: CASSLRVGQGNGYTF; CDR3 DNA: TGTGCCAGCTCACTCAGGGTAGGGCAGGGCAATGGCTACACCTTC
J gene: TRBJ1-3; V gene: TRBV7-2; D gene: -; clone size: -; CDR3 length: 15; CDR3 protein: CASSLAPGSGNTIYF; CDR3 DNA: TGTGCCAGCAGCTTAGCCCCAGGCTCTGGAAACACCATATATTTT